The 28 T cell receptor beta chains below come from one sample, sequenced in a study of identical twins (dated by TCRdb to 2016 to 2017). Libraries were prepared through 5' RACE. TCRdb shows the sequencer as Illumina HiSeq 2000. In TCRdb, the public reads were trimmed at Q25 with fastp and aligned with MiXCR, with productive beta chains retained. Every CDR3 protein is listed once, alongside the most common genes and DNA of its rows. In this sample the table shows 430,000 or so distinct CDR3 sequences, 24% of which occur a single time. The leading ten clones occupy around 3% of the sample. The same sample was also used in a study of T cells expressing NK-cell markers.

The sequenced sample was CD4+ T cells sorted from blood. Receptors were obtained from a woman aged 18 to 35 in good health.

This clonotype appeared a single time. V usage is TRBV29-1 and J usage is TRBJ2-3, with D uncertain. The germline CDR1 and CDR2 sequences are SQVTM and ANQGSEA. The germline V and J ends were trimmed by 7 bases and 5 bases, with 10 bases remaining between them. The CDR3 spans 11 residues. CDR3 nucleotide sequence: TGCAGCGGCGGTCCTGGAGATACGCAGTATTTT. It translates to CSGGPGDTQYF.

The sample holds many counts of this clonotype. V gene TRBV29-1 combines with J gene TRBJ1-4; D not certain. CDR3 length equals 12 residues. Trimming removed 4 bases at V and 7 bases at J, with 10 bases between. CDR1 and CDR2 (germline): SQVTM, ANQGSEA. The CDR3 sequence is CSVGAVGEKLFF. CDR3 DNA: TGCAGCGTTGGCGCAGTCGGTGAAAAACTGTTTTTT. Supplemented by reference TRBV29-1 and TRBJ1-4, the full variable domain reads SAVISQKPSRDICQRGTSLTIQCQVDSQVTMMFWYRQQPGQSLTLIATANQGSEATYESGFVIDKFPISRPNLTFSTLTVSNMSPEDSSIYLCSVGAVGEKLFFGSGTQLSVL.

This clonotype has more than one count but fewer than ten. The chain links TRBV7-3 to TRBJ2-5, with TRBD1 as a possible D gene (5 bases). Trimming took off 5 bases at V and 4 bases at J, with 14 bases between the two ends. Looked up from germline, CDR1 is SGHTA and CDR2 is FQGTGA. The CDR3 spans 14 residues. The CDR3 spells CASSATTGRETQYF. CDR3 DNA sequence: TGTGCCAGCAGCGCTACCACAGGACGAGAGACCCAGTACTTC.

The V call is TRBV7-3, the J call TRBJ2-3; tentative D call: TRBD2 (5 bases). Germline V gives CDR1 SGHTA, CDR2 FQGTGA. CDR3 length: 15 residues. The V gene lost 3 bases and the J gene lost 4 bases, with 14 bases spanning the gap. CDR3 in DNA: TGTGCCAGCAGCTTCCGCGGTAGCGAAGCAGATACGCAGTATTTT. Its translation is CASSFRGSEADTQYF.

V gene TRBV2 combines with J gene TRBJ1-1; D is undetermined. V was shortened by 1 base and J by 6 bases, with 3 bases between the two germline ends. Germline V lookup: CDR1 SNHLY, CDR2 FYNNEI. This CDR3 contains 11 residues. The CDR3 is CASSEVSEAFF. CDR3 sequence (DNA): TGTGCCAGCAGTGAAGTATCTGAAGCTTTCTTT.

This clonotype has a count of ten or more. V usage is TRBV10-3 and J usage is TRBJ2-5; D is unresolved. Germline CDR1 reads ENHRY; CDR2 reads SYGVKD. The CDR3 has 13 amino acids. V was trimmed by 0 bases and J by 2 bases, leaving 4 bases between them. The CDR3 DNA reads as TGTGCCATCAGTGAGTCCCTACAAGAGACCCAGTACTTC. It specifies CAISESLQETQYF.

The chain uses TRBV5-6 and TRBJ1-1, with D hard to call. CDR1 is SGHDT, CDR2 YYEEEE, per germline. The CDR3 consists of 14 residues. V lost 4 bases and J 6 bases, leaving 16 bases between the germline ends. CDR3 DNA sequence: TGTGCCAGCAGCCGGAGAGGAATGGAGCCTGAAGCTTTCTTT. Translating gives CASSRRGMEPEAFF.

This clonotype was detected a few times. This sequence joins TRBV20-1 and TRBJ1-1; unclear D gene. The CDR3 has 13 amino acids. Germline V gene lookup returns CDR1 DFQATT and CDR2 SNEGSKA (reference sequence). V was trimmed by 6 bases and J by 1 base, leaving 12 bases between them. CDR3 bases: TGCAGTGCCGCCGACGGGAGGAACACTGAAGCTTTCTTT. Its translation: CSAADGRNTEAFF.

Only a few counts were recorded for this clonotype. The rearrangement joins TRBV6-2 or TRBV6-3 to TRBJ2-3; D unresolved. Germline CDR1 and CDR2: MNHEY and SVGEGT. Trimming cost V 6 bases and J 2 bases, with 6 bases left between them. The CDR3 runs 12 residues. For the CDR3, the DNA is TGTGCCAGCAGCCTACCCACAGATACGCAGTATTTT. The encoded protein is CASSLPTDTQYF.

This clonotype was observed many times. This chain connects TRBV5-5 to TRBJ1-2, with 7 bases aligning to TRBD1. The CDR3 totals 15 residues. Trimming cost V 3 bases and J 7 bases; bases outside gene matches: 12. Germline CDR1 and CDR2: SGHKS and YYEKEE (reference sequence). CDR3 residues: CASSSGEGAYGGYTF. Written as DNA, the CDR3 is TGTGCCAGCAGCTCCGGAGAGGGGGCATATGGTGGCTACACCTTC.

The rearrangement links TRBV3-1 to TRBJ1-2; 9 nucleotides line up with TRBD1. The length of the CDR3 is 14 residues. V shed 4 bases, J shed 7 bases, and the junction held 7 bases outside the gene matches. Germline-derived CDR1 and CDR2 are LGHDT and YNNKEL (reference sequence). CDR3: CASSLPDRGTGYTF. The DNA of the CDR3 is TGTGCCAGCAGCCTCCCCGACAGGGGGACTGGCTACACCTTC.

The rearrangement links TRBV6-2 or TRBV6-3 to TRBJ2-1, with 12 bases aligning to TRBD2. From germline, CDR1 is MNHEY and CDR2 SVGEGT. Germline trimming cut 9 bases from V and 6 bases from J; bases unmatched to any gene: 3. The CDR3 spans 13 residues. The CDR3 DNA follows: TGTGCCAGTAGGACTAGCGGGGCCAATGAGCAGTTCTTC. Amino acid sequence: CASRTSGANEQFF.

The rearrangement joins TRBV20-1 to TRBJ2-1; D is unresolved. Trimming left V 3 bases short and J 8 bases short, with 14 bases between. The CDR3 sequence is 13 residues long. The germline V gene has CDR1 DFQATT and CDR2 SNEGSKA (reference sequence). CDR3 amino acids: CSARALKGYEQFF. The DNA for the CDR3 is TGCAGTGCTAGGGCCCTAAAGGGTTATGAGCAGTTCTTC.

This rearrangement joins TRBV24-1 to TRBJ2-3, with 9 bases fitting TRBD1. V was pared by 2 bases and J by 4 bases, with 6 bases of the junction left unmatched. The CDR3 is 16 residues long. Germline values: CDR1 KGHDR, CDR2 SFDVKD. The chain's CDR3 is CATSDSGDRVADTQYF. In nucleotides, the CDR3 is TGTGCCACCAGTGATTCCGGGGACAGGGTTGCAGATACGCAGTATTTT.

The rearrangement joins TRBV29-1 to TRBJ2-3; tentative D call: TRBD2 (5 bases). CDR1 and CDR2 from the germline V gene are SQVTM and ANQGSEA. This CDR3 has 12 residues. The V and J ends lost 7 bases and 1 base respectively, with 9 bases between them. CDR3 DNA sequence: TGCAGCGCACAAGCGGGCACAGATACGCAGTATTTT. It specifies CSAQAGTDTQYF.

The V gene is TRBV10-3, the J gene TRBJ1-1; 8 positions match TRBD1. The germline gives CDR1 ENHRY, CDR2 SYGVKD. The CDR3 has 16 amino acids. The V segment lost 9 bases and the J segment 2 bases; nucleotides outside the gene matches: 14. The CDR3 loop reads CAISGTGVFQNTEAFF. CDR3 DNA sequence: TGTGCCATATCCGGGACAGGCGTCTTCCAAAACACTGAAGCTTTCTTT.

This chain joins TRBV20-1 and TRBJ1-2; tentatively, D is TRBD1 (5 bases). This CDR3 contains 15 residues. Germline V gene data show CDR1 as DFQATT and CDR2 as SNEGSKA (reference sequence). V dropped 1 base and J dropped 4 bases, with 16 bases sitting between them. The DNA for the CDR3 is TGCAGTGCTAGAGCCTTGGGGGTGGGGTTCTATGGCTACACCTTC. Its protein product is CSARALGVGFYGYTF.

J is TRBJ1-6 and V is TRBV9; D might be TRBD1 (6 bases). The CDR3 consists of 15 residues. Germline loops: CDR1 SGDLS, CDR2 YYNGEE. Trimming removed 3 bases at V and 10 bases at J, with 17 bases between. CDR3 region: CASSASTGSESPLHF. CDR3 nucleotide sequence: TGTGCCAGCAGCGCCAGTACAGGGTCGGAATCACCCCTCCACTTT.

This clonotype showed up just a few times. The gene calls are TRBV6-5 and TRBJ2-5, with unresolved D. Looked up from germline, CDR1 is MNHEY and CDR2 is SVGAGI. The ends were cut back, 11 bases at V and 3 bases at J, with 13 bases in the middle. This CDR3 is 12 amino acids long. The CDR3 loop reads CAGRTVKETQYF. CDR3 in DNA: TGTGCCGGTCGTACGGTTAAAGAGACCCAGTACTTC.

This clonotype was seen a single time. This sequence joins TRBV20-1 and TRBJ2-3; D is uncertain. The CDR3 sequence is 15 residues long. Trimming took off 1 base at V and 6 bases at J, with 17 bases between the two ends. Per the germline V gene, CDR1 is DFQATT and CDR2 is SNEGSKA (reference sequence). CDR3 sequence reads: CSARGAIGFKDTQYF. CDR3 nucleotides: TGCAGTGCTAGAGGGGCGATTGGATTTAAGGATACGCAGTATTTT.

The chain links TRBV3-1 to TRBJ2-3; D possibly matches TRBD1 or TRBD2 (6 bases each). This CDR3 contains 16 residues. Germline V lookup: CDR1 LGHDT, CDR2 YNNKEL (reference sequence). V dropped 1 base and J dropped 2 bases, with 13 bases sitting between them. Here the CDR3 DNA reads TGTGCCAGCAGCCAAGTTTCTGGGGGGCTCACAGATACGCAGTATTTT. It translates to CASSQVSGGLTDTQYF.

This chain links TRBV9 with TRBJ1-1; D is undetermined. CDR1 is SGDLS and CDR2 is YYNGEE in the germline V gene. The V gene lost 0 bases and the J gene lost 0 bases, with 9 bases spanning the gap. The length of the CDR3 is 15 residues. The CDR3 sequence: CASSVDEEMNTEAFF. In DNA form, the CDR3 reads TGTGCCAGCAGCGTAGACGAAGAAATGAACACTGAAGCTTTCTTT.

This chain joins TRBV10-1 and TRBJ2-1; D is unclear. The CDR3 sequence is 14 residues long. V lost 4 bases and J 7 bases, leaving 14 bases between the germline ends. From germline, CDR1 is WNHNN and CDR2 SYGVQD (reference sequence). CDR3 in DNA: TGCGCCAGCAGTGGTGCAGGATTGTCTAATGAGCAGTTCTTC. Translation: CASSGAGLSNEQFF.

CDR3 bases: TGTGCCATCAGGGGACTAACCTACAATGAGCAGTTCTTC. Translated: CAIRGLTYNEQFF. The chain has TRBV10-3 and TRBJ2-1; 7 bases match TRBD2. The CDR3 is made up of 13 amino acids. V dropped 6 bases and J dropped 2; count of bases not matched to a gene: 1. The V gene's germline CDR1 is ENHRY and CDR2 SYGVKD.

This chain links TRBV4-3 with TRBJ2-1; D might be TRBD1 or TRBD2, each matching 5 bases. V lost 1 base to trimming and J lost 7 bases, with 17 bases between them. Per germline, CDR1 LGHNA and CDR2 YSLEER. The CDR3 loop spans 16 amino acids. CDR3 bases: TGCGCCAGCAGCCAAGGCGCTCTGGGGGAGAGGAATGAGCAGTTCTTC. Translated: CASSQGALGERNEQFF.

The genes are TRBV7-2 and TRBJ2-1, with D tentatively TRBD2 (6 bases). The CDR3 has 16 amino acids. The germline V gene encodes CDR1 SGHTA and CDR2 FQGNSA. V shed 3 bases and J shed 0 bases, with 12 bases lying between them. The CDR3 DNA reads as TGTGCCAGCAGCTTTTACGGGAGCAGCTCCTACAATGAGCAGTTCTTC. This translates into CASSFYGSSSYNEQFF.

The CDR3 loop is CASSLIGFGTDTQYF. The CDR3 DNA is TGTGCCAGCAGCTTAATCGGATTTGGCACAGATACGCAGTATTTT. The chain employs TRBV7-3 and TRBJ2-3; no firm D call. V was clipped by 1 base and J by 1 base, with 9 bases between them. Germline V CDR1 and CDR2: SGHTA, FQGTGA. The CDR3 extends over 15 amino acids.

The rearrangement joins TRBV3-1 to TRBJ1-3; D unresolved. The CDR3 totals 15 residues. V was pared by 1 base and J by 4 bases, with 11 bases between. The germline gives CDR1 LGHDT, CDR2 YNNKEL (reference sequence). The CDR3 region is CASSQVHSGGNTIYF. The DNA of the CDR3 is TGTGCCAGCAGCCAAGTTCACAGTGGAGGAAACACCATATATTTT.